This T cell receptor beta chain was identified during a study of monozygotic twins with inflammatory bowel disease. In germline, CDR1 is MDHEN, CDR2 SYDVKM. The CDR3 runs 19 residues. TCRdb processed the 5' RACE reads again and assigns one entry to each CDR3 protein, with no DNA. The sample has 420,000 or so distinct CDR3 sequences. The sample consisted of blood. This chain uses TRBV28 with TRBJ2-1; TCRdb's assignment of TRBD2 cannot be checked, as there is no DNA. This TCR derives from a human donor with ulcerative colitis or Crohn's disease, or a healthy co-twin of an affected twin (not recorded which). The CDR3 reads CASSRRISGLAGGGNEQFF.